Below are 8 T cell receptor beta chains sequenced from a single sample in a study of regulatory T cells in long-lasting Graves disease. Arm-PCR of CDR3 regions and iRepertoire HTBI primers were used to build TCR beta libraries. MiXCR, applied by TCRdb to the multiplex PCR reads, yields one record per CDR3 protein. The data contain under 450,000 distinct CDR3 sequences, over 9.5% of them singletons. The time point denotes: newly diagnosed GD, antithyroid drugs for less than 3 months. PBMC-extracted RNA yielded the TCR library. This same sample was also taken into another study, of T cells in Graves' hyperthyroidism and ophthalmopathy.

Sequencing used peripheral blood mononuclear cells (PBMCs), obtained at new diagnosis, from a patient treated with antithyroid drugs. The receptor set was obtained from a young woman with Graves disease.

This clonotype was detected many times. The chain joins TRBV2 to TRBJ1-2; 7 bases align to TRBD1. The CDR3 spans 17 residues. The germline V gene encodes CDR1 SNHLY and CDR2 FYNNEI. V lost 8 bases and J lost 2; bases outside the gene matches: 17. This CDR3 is CASRVMGTDKINYGYTF. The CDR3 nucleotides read TGTGCCAGCCGTGTGATGGGGACAGATAAGATAAACTATGGCTACACCTTC.

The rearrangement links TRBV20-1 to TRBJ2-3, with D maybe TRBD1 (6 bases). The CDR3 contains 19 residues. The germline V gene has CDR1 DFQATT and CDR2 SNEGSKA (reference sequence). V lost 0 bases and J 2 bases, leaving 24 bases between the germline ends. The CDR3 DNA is TGCAGTGCTAGAGATCCCCCGTGGGGGCTGTCCCCTACCACAGATACGCAGTATTTT. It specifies CSARDPPWGLSPTTDTQYF.

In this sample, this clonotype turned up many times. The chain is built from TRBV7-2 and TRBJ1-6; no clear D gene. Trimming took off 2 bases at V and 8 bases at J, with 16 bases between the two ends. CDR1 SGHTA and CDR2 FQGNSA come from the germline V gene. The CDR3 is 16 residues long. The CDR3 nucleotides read TGTGCCAGCAGCTTAATCGGCTCCTCCTGGGATTCACCCCTCCACTTT. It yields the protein CASSLIGSSWDSPLHF.

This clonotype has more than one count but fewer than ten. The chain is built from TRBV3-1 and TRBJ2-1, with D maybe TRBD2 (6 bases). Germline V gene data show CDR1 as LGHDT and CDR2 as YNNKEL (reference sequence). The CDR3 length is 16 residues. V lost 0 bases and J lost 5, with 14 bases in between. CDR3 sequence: CASSQDLLIADNEQFF. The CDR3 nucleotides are TGTGCCAGCAGCCAAGATCTCCTGATAGCGGACAATGAGCAGTTCTTC.

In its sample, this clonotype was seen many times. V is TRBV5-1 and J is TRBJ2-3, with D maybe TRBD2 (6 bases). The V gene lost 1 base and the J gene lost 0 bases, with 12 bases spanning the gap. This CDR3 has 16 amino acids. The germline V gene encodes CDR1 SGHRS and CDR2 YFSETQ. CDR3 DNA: TGCGCCAGCAGCTTGAATACGCGGGGTAGCACAGATACGCAGTATTTT. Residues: CASSLNTRGSTDTQYF.

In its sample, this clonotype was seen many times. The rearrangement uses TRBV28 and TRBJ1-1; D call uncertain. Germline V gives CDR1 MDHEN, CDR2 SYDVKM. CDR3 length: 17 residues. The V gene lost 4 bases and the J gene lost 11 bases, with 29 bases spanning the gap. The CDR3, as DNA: TGTGCCAGCAGTTACTCCTTAGTTCCGATATCTACACTTGGGGCTTTCTTT. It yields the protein CASSYSLVPISTLGAFF.

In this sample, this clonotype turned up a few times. The CDR3 spells CASSQGPRGGRSYNSPLHF. The CDR3 bases are TGCGCCAGCAGCCAAGGACCCAGGGGTGGACGCTCCTATAATTCACCCCTCCACTTT. This chain links TRBV4-3 with TRBJ1-6; perhaps TRBD1 as D (6 bases). Germline assignment: CDR1 LGHNA and CDR2 YSLEER. The CDR3 extends over 19 amino acids. V dropped 1 base and J dropped 0 bases, with 16 bases sitting between them.

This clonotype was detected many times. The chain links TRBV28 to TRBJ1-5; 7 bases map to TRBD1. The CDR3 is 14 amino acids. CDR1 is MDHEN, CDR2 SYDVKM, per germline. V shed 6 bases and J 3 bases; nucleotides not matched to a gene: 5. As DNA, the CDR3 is TGTGCCAGCAGCCAACAGGGGTACAATCAGCCCCAGCATTTT. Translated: CASSQQGYNQPQHF.